This TCR beta chain was retrieved from a study of blood T cell repertoires in COVID-19. Study overall: The cDNA or gDNA used as material had been derived from T cells, B-cell-depleted T cells, or PBMCs.

With V trimmed by 6 bases and J by 4 bases, 5 bases remained unmatched. Germline lookup yields CDR1 MNHEY and CDR2 SVGAGI. The CDR3 length is 14 residues. Original methodology: The authors estimated nucleated cell counts from reference gene primer amplification. Generated by immunoSEQ multiplex PCR, the TCRdb table keeps only in-frame clones and is missing some. Clonal size and the V and J genes are those of that table, whereas D and trimming came from the DNA. The table includes 180,000 or so clones, about 88% detected once. What was sequenced was peripheral blood. The rearrangement joins TRBV6-5 to TRBJ1-2, with 10 bases fitting TRBD1. This receptor was obtained from a woman aged 25 to 39 with active or convalescent COVID-19. Written as DNA, the CDR3 is TGTGCCAGCAGCAGACAGGGGGCGAGCTATGGCTACACCTTC. Translating it yields CASSRQGASYGYTF.